This TCR beta chain was identified during a study of blood T cells in healthy people across ages. About the research overall: Capturing about one barcoded beta molecule per two T cells was achieved by template switching. Whole-study results and caveats: Unknown donor CMV status possibly confounded expanded clonotype changes. A roughly linear age-dependent decrease characterized TCR beta diversity per million T cells. Reliance upon unsorted PBMCs precluded definitive naive versus antigen-experienced comparison.

V shed 1 base and J shed 1 base, with 14 bases lying between them. This CDR3 spans 16 amino acids. Germline CDR1 is SNHLY and CDR2 is FYNNEI. For the second PCR, which ran for about 6 to 11 cycles, a sample-barcoded 5' primer and a J-beta primer mix were used. TCRdb recomputed calls from the 5' RACE reads with MiXCR, one row per CDR3 protein. The repertoire holds under 2,000,000 distinct CDR3 sequences, with around half as singletons. This clonotype was observed a few times. Antigen unknown. This sequence originates from a woman in her 40s in good health. This sequence joins TRBV2 and TRBJ2-7, with D possibly TRBD1 on 8 matching bases. Sequencing was done on a sample of blood. The CDR3 bases are TGTGCCAGCAGTGAAGGGAGCGGGACAGGTTCCTACGAGCAGTACTTC. As protein: CASSEGSGTGSYEQYF.